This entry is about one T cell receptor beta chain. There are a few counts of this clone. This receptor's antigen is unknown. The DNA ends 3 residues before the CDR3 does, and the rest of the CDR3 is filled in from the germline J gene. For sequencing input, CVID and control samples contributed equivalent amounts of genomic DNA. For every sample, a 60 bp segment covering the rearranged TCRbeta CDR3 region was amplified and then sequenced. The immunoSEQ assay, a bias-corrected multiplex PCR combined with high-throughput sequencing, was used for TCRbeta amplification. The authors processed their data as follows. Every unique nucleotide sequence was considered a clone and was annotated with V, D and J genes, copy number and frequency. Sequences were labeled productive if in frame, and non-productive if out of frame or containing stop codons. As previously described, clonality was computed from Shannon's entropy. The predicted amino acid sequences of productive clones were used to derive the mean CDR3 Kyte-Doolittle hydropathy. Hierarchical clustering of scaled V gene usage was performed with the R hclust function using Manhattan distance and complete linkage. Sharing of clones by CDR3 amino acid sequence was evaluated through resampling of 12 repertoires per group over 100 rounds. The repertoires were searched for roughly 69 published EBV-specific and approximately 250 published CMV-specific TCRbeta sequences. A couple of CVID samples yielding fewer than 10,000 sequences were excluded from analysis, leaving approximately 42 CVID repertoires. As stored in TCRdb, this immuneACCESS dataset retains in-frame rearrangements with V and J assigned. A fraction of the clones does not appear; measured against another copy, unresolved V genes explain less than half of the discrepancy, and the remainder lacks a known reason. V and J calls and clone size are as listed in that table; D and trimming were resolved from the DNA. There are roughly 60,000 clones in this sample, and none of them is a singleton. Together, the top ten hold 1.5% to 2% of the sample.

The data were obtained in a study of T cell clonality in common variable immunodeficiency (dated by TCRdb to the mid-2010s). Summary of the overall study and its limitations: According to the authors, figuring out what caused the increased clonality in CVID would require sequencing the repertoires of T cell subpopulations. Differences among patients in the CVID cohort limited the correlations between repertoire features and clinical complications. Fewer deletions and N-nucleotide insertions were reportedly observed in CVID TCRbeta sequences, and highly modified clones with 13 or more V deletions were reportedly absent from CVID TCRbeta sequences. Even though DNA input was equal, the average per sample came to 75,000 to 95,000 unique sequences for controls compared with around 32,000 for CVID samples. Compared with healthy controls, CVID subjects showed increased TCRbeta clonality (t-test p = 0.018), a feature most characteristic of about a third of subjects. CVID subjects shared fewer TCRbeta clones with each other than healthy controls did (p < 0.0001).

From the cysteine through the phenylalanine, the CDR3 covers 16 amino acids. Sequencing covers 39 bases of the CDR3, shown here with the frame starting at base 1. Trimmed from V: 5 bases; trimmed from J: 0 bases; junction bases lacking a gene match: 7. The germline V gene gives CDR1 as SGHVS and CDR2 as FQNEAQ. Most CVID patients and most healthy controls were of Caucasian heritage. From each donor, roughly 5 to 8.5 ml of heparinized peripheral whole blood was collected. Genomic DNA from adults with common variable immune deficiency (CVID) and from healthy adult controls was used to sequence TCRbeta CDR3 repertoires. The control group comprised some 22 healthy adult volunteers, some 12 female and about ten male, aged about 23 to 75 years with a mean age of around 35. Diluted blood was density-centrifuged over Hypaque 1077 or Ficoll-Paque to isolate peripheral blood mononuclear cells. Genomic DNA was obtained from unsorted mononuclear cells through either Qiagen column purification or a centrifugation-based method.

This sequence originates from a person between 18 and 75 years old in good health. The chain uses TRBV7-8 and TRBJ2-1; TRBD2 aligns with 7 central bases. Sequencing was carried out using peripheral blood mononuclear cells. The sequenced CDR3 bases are TGTGCCAGCAGCCTTACTGGCGGGAGCTCCTACAATGAG. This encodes CASSLTGGSSYNE. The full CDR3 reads CASSLTGGSSYNEQFF.